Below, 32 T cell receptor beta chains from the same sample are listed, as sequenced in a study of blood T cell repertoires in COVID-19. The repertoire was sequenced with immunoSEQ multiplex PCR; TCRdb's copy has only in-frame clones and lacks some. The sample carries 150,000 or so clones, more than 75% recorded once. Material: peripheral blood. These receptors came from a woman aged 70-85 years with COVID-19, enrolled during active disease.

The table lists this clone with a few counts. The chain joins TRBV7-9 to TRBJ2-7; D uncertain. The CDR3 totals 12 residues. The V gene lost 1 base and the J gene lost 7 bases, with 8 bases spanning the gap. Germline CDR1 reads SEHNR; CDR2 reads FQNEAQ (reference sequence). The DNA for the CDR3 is TGTGCCAGCAGCTTAGTTGGGCAGGAGCAGTACTTC. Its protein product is CASSLVGQEQYF. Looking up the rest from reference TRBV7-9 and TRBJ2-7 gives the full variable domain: DTGVSQNPRHKITKRGQNVTFRCDPISEHNRLYWYRQTLGQGPEFLTYFQNEAQLEKSRLLSDRFSAERPKGSFSTLEIQRTEQGDSAMYLCASSLVGQEQYFGPGTRLTVT.

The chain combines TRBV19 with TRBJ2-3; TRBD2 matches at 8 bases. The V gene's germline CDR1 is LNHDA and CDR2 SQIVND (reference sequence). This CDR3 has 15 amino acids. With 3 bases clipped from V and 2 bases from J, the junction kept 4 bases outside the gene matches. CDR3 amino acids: CASSMSGGPTDTQYF. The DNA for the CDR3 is TGTGCCAGTAGTATGAGCGGGGGCCCCACAGATACGCAGTATTTT.

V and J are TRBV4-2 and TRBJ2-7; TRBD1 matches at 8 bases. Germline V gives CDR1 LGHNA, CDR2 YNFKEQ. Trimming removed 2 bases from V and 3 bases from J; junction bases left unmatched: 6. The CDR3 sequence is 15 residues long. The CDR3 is CASSQPTGGDYEQYF. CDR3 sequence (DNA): TGTGCCAGCAGCCAACCAACAGGGGGAGACTACGAGCAGTACTTC.

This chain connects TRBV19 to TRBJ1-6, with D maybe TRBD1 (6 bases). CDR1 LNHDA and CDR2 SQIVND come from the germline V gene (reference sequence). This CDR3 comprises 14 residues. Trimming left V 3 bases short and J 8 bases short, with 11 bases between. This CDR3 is CASSIQGRDSPLHF. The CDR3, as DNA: TGTGCCAGTAGTATCCAGGGGAGGGATTCACCCCTCCACTTT.

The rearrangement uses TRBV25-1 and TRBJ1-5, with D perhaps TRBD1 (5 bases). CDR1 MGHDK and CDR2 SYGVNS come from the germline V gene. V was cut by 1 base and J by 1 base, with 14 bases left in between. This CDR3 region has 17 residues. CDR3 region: CASSEWPRVISNQPQHF. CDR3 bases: TGTGCCAGCAGTGAATGGCCCAGGGTAATCAGCAATCAGCCCCAGCATTTT.

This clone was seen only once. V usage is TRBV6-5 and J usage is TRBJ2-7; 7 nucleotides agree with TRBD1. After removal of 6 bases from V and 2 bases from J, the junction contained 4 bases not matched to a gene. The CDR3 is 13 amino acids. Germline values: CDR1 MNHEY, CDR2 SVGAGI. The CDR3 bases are TGTGCCAGCAGCCTCGGGACAGCCTACGAGCAGTACTTC. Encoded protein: CASSLGTAYEQYF.

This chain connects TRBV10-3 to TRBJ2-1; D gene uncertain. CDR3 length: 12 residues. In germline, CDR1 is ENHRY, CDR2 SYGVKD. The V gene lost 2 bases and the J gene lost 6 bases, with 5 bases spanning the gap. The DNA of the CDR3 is TGTGCCATCAGTGAGACCGGCAATGAGCAGTTCTTC. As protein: CAISETGNEQFF.

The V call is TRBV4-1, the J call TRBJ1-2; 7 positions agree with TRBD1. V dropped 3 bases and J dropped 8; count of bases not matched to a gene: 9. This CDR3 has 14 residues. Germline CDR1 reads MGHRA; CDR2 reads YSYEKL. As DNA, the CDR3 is TGCGCCAGCAGCCATGCTACAGGGGAAAACGGCTACACCTTC. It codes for CASSHATGENGYTF.

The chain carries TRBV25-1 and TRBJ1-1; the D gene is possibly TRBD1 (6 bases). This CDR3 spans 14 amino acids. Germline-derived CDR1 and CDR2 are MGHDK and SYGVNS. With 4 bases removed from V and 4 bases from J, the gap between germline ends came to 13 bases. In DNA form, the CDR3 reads TGTGCCAGCAGTGTACAGGGTAGGGGCACTGAAGCTTTCTTT. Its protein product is CASSVQGRGTEAFF.

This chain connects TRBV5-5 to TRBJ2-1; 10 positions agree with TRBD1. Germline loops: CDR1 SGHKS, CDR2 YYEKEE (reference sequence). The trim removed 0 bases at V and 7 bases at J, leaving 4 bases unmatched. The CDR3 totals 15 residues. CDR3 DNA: TGTGCCAGCAGCTTGGCTGGGACAGGGGTGAATGAGCAGTTCTTC. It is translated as CASSLAGTGVNEQFF.

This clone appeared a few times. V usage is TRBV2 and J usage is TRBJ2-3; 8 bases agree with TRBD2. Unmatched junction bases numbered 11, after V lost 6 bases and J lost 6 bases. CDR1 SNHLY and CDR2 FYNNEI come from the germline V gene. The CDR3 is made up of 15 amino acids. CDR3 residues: CASSRGASGSDTQYF. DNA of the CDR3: TGTGCCAGCAGCCGAGGGGCTAGCGGGTCGGATACGCAGTATTTT. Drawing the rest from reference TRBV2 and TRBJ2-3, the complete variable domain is EPEVTQTPSHQVTQMGQEVILRCVPISNHLYFYWYRQILGQKVEFLVSFYNNEISEKSEIFDDQFSVERPDGSNFTLKIRSTKLEDSAMYFCASSRGASGSDTQYFGPGTRLTVL.

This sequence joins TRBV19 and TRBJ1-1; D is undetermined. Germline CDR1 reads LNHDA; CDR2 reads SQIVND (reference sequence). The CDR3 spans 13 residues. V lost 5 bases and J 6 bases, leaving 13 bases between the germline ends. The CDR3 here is CASSGLTWAEAFF. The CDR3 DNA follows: TGTGCCAGTAGTGGACTGACCTGGGCTGAAGCTTTCTTT.

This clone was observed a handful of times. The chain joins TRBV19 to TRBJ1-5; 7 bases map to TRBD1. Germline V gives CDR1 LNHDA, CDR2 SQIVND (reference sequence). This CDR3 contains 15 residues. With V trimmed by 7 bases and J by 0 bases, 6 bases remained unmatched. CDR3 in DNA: TGTGCCAGTAACCTAGGGGGCGGTAGCAATCAGCCCCAGCATTTT. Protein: CASNLGGGSNQPQHF.

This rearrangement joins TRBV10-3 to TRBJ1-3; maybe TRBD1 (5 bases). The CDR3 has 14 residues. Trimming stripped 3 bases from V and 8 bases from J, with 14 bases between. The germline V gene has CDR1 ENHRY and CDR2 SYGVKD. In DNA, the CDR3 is TGTGCCATCAGTGAAAATCTTATCAGGGACACCATATATTTT. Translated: CAISENLIRDTIYF.

The CDR3 DNA sequence: TGTGCCAGCAGCCCTACGGGGGGACAGGGGGCGCGGGCTTTCTTT. Its protein is CASSPTGGQGARAFF. The chain recombines TRBV7-2 with TRBJ1-1; 12 bases align to TRBD1. Germline trimming cut 5 bases from V and 11 bases from J; bases unmatched to any gene: 12. CDR1 and CDR2 from the germline V gene are SGHTA and FQGNSA. This CDR3 comprises 15 residues.

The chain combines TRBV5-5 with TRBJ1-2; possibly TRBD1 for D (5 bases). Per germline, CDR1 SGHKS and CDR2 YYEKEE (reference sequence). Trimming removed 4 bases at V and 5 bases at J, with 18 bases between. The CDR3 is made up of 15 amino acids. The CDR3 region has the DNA TGTGCCAGCAGCCCCCGGGGGGAGGTATGGTATGGCTACACCTTC. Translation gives CASSPRGEVWYGYTF.

The CDR3: CASSLAASVQEETQYF. CDR3 coding DNA: TGTGCCAGCAGCTTAGCGGCTTCGGTACAGGAAGAGACCCAGTACTTC. The chain has TRBV7-9 and TRBJ2-5; D possibly corresponds to TRBD1 (5 bases). CDR3 size: 16 residues. The germline V gene has CDR1 SEHNR and CDR2 FQNEAQ (reference sequence). V lost 0 bases and J lost 3, with 14 bases in between.

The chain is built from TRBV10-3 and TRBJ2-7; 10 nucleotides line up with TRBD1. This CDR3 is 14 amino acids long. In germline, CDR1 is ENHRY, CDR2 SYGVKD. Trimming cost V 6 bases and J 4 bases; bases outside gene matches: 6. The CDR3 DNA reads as TGTGCCATCAGACCAACGGGACAGGGGTACGAGCAGTACTTC. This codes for CAIRPTGQGYEQYF.

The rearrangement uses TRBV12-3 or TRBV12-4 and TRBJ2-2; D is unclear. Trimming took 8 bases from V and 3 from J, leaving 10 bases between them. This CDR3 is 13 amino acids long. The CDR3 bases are TGTGCCAGCTCAAACAGACACACCGGGGAGCTGTTTTTT. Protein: CASSNRHTGELFF.

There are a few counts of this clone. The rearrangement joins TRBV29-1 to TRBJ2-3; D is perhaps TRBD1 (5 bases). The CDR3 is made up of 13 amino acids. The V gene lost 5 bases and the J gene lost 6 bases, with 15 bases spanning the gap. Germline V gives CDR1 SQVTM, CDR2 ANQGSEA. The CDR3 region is CSVTAGPGDTQYF. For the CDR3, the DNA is TGCAGCGTTACAGCAGGGCCAGGGGATACGCAGTATTTT.

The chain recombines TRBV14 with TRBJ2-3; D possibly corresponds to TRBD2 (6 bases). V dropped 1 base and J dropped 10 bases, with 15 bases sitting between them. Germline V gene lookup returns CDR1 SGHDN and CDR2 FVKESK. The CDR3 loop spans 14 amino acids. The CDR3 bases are TGTGCCAGCAGCCAAGCGATCGGGAGACTGGCGCAGTATTTT. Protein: CASSQAIGRLAQYF.

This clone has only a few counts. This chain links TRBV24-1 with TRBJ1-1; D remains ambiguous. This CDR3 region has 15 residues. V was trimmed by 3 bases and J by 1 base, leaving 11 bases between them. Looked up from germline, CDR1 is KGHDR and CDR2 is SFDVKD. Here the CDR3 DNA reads TGTGCCACCAGTGATCCCGGACGGGGGAACACTGAAGCTTTCTTT. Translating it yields CATSDPGRGNTEAFF.

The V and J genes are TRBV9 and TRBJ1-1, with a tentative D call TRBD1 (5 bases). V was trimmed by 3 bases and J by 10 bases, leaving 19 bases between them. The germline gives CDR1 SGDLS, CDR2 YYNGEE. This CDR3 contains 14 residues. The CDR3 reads CASSATPGLNPAFF. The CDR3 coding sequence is TGTGCCAGCAGCGCGACTCCGGGACTAAACCCAGCTTTCTTT. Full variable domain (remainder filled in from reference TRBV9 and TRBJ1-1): DSGVTQTPKHLITATGQRVTLRCSPRSGDLSVYWYQQSLDQGLQFLIQYYNGEERAKGNILERFSAQQFPDLHSELNLSSLELGDSALYFCASSATPGLNPAFFGQGTRLTVV.

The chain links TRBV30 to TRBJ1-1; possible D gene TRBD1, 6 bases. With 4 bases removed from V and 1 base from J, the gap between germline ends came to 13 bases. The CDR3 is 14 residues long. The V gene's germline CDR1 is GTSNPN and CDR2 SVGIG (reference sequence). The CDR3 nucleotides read TGTGCCTGGACATTCGGGACATCGAACACTGAAGCTTTCTTT. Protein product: CAWTFGTSNTEAFF. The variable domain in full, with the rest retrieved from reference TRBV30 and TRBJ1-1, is SQTIHQWPATLVQPVGSPLSLECTVEGTSNPNLYWYRQAAGRGLQLLFYSVGIGQISSEVPQNLSASRPQDRQFILSSKKLLLSDSGFYLCAWTFGTSNTEAFFGQGTRLTVV.

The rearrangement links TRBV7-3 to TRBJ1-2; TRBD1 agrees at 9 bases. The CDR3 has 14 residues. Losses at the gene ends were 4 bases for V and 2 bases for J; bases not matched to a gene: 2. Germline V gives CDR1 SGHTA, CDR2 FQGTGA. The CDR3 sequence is CASSSGTGNYGYTF. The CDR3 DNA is TGTGCCAGCAGCTCCGGGACAGGGAACTATGGCTACACCTTC.

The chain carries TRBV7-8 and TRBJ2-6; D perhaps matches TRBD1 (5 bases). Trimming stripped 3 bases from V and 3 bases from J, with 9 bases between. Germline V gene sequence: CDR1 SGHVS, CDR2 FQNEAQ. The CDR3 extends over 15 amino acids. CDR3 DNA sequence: TGTGCCAGCAGCTTCCAGGGCCTTGGGGCCAACGTCCTGACTTTC. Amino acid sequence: CASSFQGLGANVLTF.

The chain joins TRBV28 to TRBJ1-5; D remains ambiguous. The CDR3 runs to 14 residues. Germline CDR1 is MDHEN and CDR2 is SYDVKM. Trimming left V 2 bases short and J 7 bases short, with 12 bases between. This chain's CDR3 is CASSLLHGRQPQHF. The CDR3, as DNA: TGTGCCAGCAGTTTACTACATGGGAGGCAGCCCCAGCATTTT.

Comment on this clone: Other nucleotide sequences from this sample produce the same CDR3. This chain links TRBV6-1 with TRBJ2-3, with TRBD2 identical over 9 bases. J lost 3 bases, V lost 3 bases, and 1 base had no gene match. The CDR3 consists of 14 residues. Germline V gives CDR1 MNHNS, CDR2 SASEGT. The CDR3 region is CASSEAGGTDTQYF. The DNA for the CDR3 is TGTGCCAGCAGTGAGGCGGGGGGGACAGATACGCAGTATTTT.

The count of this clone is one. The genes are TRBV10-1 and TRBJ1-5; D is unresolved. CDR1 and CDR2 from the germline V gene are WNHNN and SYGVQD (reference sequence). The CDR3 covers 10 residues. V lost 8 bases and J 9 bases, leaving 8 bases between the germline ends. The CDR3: CASVYRPQHF. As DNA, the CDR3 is TGCGCCAGCGTTTATCGGCCCCAGCATTTT.

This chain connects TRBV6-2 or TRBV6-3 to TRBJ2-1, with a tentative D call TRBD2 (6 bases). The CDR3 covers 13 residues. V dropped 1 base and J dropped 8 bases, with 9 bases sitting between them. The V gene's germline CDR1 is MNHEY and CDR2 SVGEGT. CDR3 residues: CASSYLGGHEQFF. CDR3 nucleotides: TGTGCCAGCAGTTACTTGGGGGGTCATGAGCAGTTCTTC.

The CDR3 spells CASSEYALWTGPPYEQYF. CDR3 DNA sequence: TGCGCCAGCAGTGAGTACGCGTTGTGGACAGGGCCACCCTACGAGCAGTACTTC. The chain has TRBV10-1 and TRBJ2-7; TRBD1 agrees at 8 bases. This CDR3 contains 18 residues. Trimming removed 1 base from V and 2 bases from J; junction bases left unmatched: 13. The germline gives CDR1 WNHNN, CDR2 SYGVQD (reference sequence).

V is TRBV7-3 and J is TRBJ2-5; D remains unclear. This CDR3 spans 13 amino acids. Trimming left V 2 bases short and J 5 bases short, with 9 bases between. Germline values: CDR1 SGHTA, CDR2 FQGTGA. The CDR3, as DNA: TGTGCCAGCAGCTTATTAGCTGAGGAGACCCAGTACTTC. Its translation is CASSLLAEETQYF.